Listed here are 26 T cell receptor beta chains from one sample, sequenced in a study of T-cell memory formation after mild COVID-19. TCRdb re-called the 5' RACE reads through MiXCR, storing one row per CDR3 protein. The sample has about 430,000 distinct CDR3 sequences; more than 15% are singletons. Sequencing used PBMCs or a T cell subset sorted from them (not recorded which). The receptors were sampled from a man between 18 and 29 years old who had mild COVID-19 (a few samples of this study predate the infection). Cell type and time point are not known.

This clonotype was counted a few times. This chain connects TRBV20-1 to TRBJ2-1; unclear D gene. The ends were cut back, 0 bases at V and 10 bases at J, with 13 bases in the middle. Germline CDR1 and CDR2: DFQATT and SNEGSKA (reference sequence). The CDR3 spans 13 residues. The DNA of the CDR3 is TGCAGTGCTAGAGATCCTCTGGCGAAGGAGCAGTTCTTC. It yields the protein CSARDPLAKEQFF.

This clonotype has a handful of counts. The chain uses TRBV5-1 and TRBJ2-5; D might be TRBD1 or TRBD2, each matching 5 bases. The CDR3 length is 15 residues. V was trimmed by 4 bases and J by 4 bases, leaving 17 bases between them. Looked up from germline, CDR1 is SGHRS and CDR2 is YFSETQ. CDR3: CASSQKGQGAETQYF. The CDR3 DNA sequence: TGCGCCAGCAGCCAAAAGGGTCAGGGAGCAGAGACCCAGTACTTC.

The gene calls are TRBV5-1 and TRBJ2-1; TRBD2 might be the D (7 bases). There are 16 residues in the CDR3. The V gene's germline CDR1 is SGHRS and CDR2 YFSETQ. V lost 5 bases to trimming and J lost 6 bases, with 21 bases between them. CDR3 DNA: TGCGCCAGCAGTATGACGATCGGGGGGCCCACCAATGAGCAGTTCTTC. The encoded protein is CASSMTIGGPTNEQFF.

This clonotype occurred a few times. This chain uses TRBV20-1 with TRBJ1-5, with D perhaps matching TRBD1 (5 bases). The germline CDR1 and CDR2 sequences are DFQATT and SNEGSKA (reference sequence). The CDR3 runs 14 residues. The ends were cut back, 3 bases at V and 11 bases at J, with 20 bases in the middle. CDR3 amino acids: CSASRDSFSWSQHF. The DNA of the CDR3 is TGCAGTGCTAGCCGAGACAGCTTTTCCTGGTCCCAGCATTTT.

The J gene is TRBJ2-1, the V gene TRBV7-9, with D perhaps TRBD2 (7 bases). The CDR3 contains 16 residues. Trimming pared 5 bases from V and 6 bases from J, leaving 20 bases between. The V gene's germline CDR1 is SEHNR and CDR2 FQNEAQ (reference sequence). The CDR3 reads CASSRSRGGLFNEQFF. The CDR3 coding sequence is TGTGCCAGCAGCCGTTCTAGGGGGGGACTCTTCAATGAGCAGTTCTTC. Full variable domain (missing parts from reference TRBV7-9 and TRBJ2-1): DTGVSQNPRHKITKRGQNVTFRCDPISEHNRLYWYRQTLGQGPEFLTYFQNEAQLEKSRLLSDRFSAERPKGSFSTLEIQRTEQGDSAMYLCASSRSRGGLFNEQFFGPGTRLTVL.

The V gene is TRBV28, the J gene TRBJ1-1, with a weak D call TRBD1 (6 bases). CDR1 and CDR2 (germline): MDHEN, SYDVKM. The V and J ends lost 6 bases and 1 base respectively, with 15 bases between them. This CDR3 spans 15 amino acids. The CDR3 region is CASSRGGARNTEAFF. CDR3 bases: TGTGCCAGCAGCCGGGGGGGGGCGCGGAACACTGAAGCTTTCTTT.

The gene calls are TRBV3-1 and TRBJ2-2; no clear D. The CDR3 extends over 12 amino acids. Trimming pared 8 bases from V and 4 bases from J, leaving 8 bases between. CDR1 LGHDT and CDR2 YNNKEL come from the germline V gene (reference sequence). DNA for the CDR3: TGTGCCAGCTGGACCGGCACCGGGGAGCTGTTTTTT. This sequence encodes CASWTGTGELFF.

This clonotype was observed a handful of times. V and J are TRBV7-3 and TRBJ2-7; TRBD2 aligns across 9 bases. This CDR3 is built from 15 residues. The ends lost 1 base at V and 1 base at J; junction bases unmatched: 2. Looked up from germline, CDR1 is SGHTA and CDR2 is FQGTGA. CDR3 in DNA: TGTGCCAGCAGCTTAAGCGGGGGGGCTTCCTACGAGCAGTACTTC. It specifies CASSLSGGASYEQYF.

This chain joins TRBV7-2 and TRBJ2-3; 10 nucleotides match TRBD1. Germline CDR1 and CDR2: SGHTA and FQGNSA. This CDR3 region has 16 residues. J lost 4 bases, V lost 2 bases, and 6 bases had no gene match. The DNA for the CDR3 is TGTGCCAGCAGCTTATCCGGGACAGGGGCTGCAGATACGCAGTATTTT. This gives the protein CASSLSGTGAADTQYF.

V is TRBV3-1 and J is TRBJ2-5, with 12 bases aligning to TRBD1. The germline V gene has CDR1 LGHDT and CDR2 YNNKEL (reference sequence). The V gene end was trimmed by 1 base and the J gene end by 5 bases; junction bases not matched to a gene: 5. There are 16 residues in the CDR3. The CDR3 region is CASSQAGTGGWETQYF. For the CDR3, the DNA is TGTGCCAGCAGCCAAGCTGGGACAGGGGGCTGGGAGACCCAGTACTTC.

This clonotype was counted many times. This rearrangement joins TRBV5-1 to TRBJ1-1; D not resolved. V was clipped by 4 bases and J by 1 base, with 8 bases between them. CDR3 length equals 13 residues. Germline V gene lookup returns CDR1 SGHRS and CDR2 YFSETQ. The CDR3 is CASSPDGNTEAFF. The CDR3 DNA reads TGCGCCAGCAGCCCCGACGGGAACACTGAAGCTTTCTTT.

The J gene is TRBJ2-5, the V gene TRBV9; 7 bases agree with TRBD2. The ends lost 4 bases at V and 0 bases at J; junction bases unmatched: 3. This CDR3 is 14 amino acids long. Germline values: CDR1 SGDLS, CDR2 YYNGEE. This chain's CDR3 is CASSILADQETQYF. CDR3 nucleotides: TGTGCCAGCAGCATCCTAGCGGACCAAGAGACCCAGTACTTC. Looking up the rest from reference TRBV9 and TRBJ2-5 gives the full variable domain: DSGVTQTPKHLITATGQRVTLRCSPRSGDLSVYWYQQSLDQGLQFLIQYYNGEERAKGNILERFSAQQFPDLHSELNLSSLELGDSALYFCASSILADQETQYFGPGTRLLVL.

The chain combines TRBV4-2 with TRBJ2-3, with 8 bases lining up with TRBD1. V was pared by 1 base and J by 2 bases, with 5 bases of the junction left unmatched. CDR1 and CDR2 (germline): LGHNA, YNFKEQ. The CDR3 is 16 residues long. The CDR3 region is CASSQADREFTDTQYF. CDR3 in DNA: TGTGCCAGCAGCCAAGCGGACAGGGAGTTCACAGATACGCAGTATTTT.

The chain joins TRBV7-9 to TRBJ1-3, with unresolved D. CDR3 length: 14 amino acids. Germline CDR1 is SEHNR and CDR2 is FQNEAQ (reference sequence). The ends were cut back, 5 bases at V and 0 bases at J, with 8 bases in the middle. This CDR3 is CASSLLPSGNTIYF. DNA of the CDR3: TGTGCCAGCAGCCTTTTGCCCTCTGGAAACACCATATATTTT.

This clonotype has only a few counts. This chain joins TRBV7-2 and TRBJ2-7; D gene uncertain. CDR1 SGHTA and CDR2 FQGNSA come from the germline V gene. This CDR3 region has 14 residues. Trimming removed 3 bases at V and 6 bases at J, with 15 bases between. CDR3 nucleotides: TGTGCCAGCAGCTTCGGTCGGATCCCGGGCGAGCAGTACTTC. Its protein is CASSFGRIPGEQYF.

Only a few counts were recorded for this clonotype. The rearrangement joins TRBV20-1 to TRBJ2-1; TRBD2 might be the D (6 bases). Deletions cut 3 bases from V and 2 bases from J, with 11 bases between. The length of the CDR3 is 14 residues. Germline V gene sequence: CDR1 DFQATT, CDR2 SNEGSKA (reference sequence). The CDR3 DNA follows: TGCAGTGCTAGCGGGGGTCTTGCCTACAATGAGCAGTTCTTC. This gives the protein CSASGGLAYNEQFF.

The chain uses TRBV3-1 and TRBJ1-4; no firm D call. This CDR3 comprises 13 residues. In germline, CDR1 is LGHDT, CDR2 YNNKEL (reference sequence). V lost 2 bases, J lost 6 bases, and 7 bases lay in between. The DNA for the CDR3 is TGTGCCAGCAGCCAATATAGAGATGAAAAACTGTTTTTT. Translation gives CASSQYRDEKLFF.

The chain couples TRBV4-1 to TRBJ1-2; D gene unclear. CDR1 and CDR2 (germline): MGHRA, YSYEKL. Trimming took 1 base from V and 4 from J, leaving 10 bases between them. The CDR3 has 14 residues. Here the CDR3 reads CASSQGEVIYGYTF. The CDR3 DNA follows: TGCGCCAGCAGCCAAGGGGAAGTGATCTATGGCTACACCTTC.

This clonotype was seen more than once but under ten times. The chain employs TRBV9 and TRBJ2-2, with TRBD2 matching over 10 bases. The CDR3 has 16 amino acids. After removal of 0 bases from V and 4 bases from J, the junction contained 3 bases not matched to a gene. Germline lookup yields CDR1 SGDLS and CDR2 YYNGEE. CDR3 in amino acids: CASSVGSGGVTGELFF. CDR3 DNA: TGTGCCAGCAGCGTAGGAAGCGGGGGGGTCACCGGGGAGCTGTTTTTT.

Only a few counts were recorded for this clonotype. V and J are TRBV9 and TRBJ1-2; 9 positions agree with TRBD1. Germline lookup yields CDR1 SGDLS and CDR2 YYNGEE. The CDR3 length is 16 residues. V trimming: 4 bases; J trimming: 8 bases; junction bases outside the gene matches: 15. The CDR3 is CASSSPSGQGAGGYTF. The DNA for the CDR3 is TGTGCCAGCAGCTCGCCTTCGGGACAGGGAGCGGGAGGCTACACCTTC.

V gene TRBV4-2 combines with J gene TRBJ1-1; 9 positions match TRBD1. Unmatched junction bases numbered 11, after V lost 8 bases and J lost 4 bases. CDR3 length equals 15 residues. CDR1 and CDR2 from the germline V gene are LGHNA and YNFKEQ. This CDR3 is CASGNMGQGSTEAFF. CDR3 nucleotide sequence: TGTGCCAGCGGGAATATGGGACAGGGCAGCACTGAAGCTTTCTTT.

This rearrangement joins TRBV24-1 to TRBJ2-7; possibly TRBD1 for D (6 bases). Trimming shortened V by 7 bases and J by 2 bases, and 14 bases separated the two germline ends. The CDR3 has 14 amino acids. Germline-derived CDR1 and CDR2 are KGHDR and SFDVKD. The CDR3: CATSSGTPPYEQYF. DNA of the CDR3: TGTGCCACCAGCTCCGGGACACCACCCTACGAGCAGTACTTC.

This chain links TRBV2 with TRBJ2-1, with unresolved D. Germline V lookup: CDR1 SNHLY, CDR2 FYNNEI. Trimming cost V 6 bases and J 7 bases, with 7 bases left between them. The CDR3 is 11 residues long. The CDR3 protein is CASRPFNEQFF. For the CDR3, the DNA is TGTGCCAGCAGACCCTTTAATGAGCAGTTCTTC.

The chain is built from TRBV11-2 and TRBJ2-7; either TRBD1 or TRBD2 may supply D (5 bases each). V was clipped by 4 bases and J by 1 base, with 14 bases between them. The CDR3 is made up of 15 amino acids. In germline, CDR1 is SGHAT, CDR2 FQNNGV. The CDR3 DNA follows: TGTGCCAGCAGCTCTTTTGGGGACGGTTCCTACGAGCAGTACTTC. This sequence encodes CASSSFGDGSYEQYF.

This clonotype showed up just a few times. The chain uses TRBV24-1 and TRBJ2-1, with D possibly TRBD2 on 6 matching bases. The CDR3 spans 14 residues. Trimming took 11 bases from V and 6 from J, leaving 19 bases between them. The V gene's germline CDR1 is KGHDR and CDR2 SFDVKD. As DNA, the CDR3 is TGTGCCATCCCACCCAGCGGGTTTAGCAATGAGCAGTTCTTC. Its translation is CAIPPSGFSNEQFF.

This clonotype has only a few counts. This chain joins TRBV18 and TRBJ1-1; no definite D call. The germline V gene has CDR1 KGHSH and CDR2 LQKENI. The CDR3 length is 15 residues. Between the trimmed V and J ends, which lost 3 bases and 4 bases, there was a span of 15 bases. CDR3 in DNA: TGTGCCAGCTCACCTACCCCGGGCCGGGGCACTGAAGCTTTCTTT. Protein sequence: CASSPTPGRGTEAFF.